The entry below describes one T cell receptor (beta chain). The antigen remains undetermined. Amplification of TCR beta CDR3 regions was performed using RNA transcripts as template. TCR CDR3 underwent first-round RT-PCR with the HTBI primer set. MiXCR was run by TCRdb on the multiplex PCR reads, yielding one entry per CDR3 protein. The table includes 380,000 or so distinct CDR3 sequences, 19% detected once. The CDR3 is made up of 14 amino acids. Between the trimmed V and J ends, which lost 6 bases and 1 base, there was a span of 13 bases. Disease duration under 2 months; hyperthyroidism patients were aged 18 to 65. The entry originates in a study of T cells in Graves' hyperthyroidism and ophthalmopathy. Regarding the study as a whole: From stable hyperthyroidism, ophthalmopathy was separated by a 13 V-J model. Ophthalmopathy, as predicted by the model, came a median 6.5 months after the prediction.

The specimen was blood. The source of this sequence is a woman in her late teens or twenties with Graves' hyperthyroidism. The chain carries TRBV12-3 or TRBV12-4 and TRBJ2-7, with D tentatively TRBD2 (5 bases). The CDR3 protein is CASSARGGSYEQYF. The DNA of the CDR3 is TGTGCCAGCAGCGCACGGGGTGGTTCCTACGAGCAGTACTTC.